Listed here is a single TCR beta chain. Its antigen remains unidentified. The gene names given are mouse names. The CDR3 is cut off 1 residue early in the read; its end comes from the germline J gene. CDR3 size: 17 residues. The V and J ends lost 0 bases and 0 bases, in that order; junction bases with no gene match: 4. In germline, CDR1 is LGHNA, CDR2 YNLKQL (reference sequence). The data stem from a study of tissue T cells after allogeneic stem cell transplantation. Assay used: immunoSEQ multiplex PCR; TCRdb lists only in-frame clones, some missing. The top ten hold about 0.71% of the sample, which has about 48,000 clones, roughly 75% seen once. Study-wide results and caveats: TCR repertoires tracked anatomic similarity, regardless of disease or transplant status.

The sample comprised sorted cells pooled from one or two spleens. The clonotype was recovered from a pool of C57BL/6 mice in good health. V and J are TRBV5 and TRBJ2-3; 9 bases match TRBD2. CDR3 DNA, as far as it was read: TGTGCCAGCAGCCAAGATCTGGGGGGGTCTAGTGCAGAAACGCTGTAT. Amino acids: CASSQDLGGSSAETLY. The CDR3 reads in full as CASSQDLGGSSAETLYF.